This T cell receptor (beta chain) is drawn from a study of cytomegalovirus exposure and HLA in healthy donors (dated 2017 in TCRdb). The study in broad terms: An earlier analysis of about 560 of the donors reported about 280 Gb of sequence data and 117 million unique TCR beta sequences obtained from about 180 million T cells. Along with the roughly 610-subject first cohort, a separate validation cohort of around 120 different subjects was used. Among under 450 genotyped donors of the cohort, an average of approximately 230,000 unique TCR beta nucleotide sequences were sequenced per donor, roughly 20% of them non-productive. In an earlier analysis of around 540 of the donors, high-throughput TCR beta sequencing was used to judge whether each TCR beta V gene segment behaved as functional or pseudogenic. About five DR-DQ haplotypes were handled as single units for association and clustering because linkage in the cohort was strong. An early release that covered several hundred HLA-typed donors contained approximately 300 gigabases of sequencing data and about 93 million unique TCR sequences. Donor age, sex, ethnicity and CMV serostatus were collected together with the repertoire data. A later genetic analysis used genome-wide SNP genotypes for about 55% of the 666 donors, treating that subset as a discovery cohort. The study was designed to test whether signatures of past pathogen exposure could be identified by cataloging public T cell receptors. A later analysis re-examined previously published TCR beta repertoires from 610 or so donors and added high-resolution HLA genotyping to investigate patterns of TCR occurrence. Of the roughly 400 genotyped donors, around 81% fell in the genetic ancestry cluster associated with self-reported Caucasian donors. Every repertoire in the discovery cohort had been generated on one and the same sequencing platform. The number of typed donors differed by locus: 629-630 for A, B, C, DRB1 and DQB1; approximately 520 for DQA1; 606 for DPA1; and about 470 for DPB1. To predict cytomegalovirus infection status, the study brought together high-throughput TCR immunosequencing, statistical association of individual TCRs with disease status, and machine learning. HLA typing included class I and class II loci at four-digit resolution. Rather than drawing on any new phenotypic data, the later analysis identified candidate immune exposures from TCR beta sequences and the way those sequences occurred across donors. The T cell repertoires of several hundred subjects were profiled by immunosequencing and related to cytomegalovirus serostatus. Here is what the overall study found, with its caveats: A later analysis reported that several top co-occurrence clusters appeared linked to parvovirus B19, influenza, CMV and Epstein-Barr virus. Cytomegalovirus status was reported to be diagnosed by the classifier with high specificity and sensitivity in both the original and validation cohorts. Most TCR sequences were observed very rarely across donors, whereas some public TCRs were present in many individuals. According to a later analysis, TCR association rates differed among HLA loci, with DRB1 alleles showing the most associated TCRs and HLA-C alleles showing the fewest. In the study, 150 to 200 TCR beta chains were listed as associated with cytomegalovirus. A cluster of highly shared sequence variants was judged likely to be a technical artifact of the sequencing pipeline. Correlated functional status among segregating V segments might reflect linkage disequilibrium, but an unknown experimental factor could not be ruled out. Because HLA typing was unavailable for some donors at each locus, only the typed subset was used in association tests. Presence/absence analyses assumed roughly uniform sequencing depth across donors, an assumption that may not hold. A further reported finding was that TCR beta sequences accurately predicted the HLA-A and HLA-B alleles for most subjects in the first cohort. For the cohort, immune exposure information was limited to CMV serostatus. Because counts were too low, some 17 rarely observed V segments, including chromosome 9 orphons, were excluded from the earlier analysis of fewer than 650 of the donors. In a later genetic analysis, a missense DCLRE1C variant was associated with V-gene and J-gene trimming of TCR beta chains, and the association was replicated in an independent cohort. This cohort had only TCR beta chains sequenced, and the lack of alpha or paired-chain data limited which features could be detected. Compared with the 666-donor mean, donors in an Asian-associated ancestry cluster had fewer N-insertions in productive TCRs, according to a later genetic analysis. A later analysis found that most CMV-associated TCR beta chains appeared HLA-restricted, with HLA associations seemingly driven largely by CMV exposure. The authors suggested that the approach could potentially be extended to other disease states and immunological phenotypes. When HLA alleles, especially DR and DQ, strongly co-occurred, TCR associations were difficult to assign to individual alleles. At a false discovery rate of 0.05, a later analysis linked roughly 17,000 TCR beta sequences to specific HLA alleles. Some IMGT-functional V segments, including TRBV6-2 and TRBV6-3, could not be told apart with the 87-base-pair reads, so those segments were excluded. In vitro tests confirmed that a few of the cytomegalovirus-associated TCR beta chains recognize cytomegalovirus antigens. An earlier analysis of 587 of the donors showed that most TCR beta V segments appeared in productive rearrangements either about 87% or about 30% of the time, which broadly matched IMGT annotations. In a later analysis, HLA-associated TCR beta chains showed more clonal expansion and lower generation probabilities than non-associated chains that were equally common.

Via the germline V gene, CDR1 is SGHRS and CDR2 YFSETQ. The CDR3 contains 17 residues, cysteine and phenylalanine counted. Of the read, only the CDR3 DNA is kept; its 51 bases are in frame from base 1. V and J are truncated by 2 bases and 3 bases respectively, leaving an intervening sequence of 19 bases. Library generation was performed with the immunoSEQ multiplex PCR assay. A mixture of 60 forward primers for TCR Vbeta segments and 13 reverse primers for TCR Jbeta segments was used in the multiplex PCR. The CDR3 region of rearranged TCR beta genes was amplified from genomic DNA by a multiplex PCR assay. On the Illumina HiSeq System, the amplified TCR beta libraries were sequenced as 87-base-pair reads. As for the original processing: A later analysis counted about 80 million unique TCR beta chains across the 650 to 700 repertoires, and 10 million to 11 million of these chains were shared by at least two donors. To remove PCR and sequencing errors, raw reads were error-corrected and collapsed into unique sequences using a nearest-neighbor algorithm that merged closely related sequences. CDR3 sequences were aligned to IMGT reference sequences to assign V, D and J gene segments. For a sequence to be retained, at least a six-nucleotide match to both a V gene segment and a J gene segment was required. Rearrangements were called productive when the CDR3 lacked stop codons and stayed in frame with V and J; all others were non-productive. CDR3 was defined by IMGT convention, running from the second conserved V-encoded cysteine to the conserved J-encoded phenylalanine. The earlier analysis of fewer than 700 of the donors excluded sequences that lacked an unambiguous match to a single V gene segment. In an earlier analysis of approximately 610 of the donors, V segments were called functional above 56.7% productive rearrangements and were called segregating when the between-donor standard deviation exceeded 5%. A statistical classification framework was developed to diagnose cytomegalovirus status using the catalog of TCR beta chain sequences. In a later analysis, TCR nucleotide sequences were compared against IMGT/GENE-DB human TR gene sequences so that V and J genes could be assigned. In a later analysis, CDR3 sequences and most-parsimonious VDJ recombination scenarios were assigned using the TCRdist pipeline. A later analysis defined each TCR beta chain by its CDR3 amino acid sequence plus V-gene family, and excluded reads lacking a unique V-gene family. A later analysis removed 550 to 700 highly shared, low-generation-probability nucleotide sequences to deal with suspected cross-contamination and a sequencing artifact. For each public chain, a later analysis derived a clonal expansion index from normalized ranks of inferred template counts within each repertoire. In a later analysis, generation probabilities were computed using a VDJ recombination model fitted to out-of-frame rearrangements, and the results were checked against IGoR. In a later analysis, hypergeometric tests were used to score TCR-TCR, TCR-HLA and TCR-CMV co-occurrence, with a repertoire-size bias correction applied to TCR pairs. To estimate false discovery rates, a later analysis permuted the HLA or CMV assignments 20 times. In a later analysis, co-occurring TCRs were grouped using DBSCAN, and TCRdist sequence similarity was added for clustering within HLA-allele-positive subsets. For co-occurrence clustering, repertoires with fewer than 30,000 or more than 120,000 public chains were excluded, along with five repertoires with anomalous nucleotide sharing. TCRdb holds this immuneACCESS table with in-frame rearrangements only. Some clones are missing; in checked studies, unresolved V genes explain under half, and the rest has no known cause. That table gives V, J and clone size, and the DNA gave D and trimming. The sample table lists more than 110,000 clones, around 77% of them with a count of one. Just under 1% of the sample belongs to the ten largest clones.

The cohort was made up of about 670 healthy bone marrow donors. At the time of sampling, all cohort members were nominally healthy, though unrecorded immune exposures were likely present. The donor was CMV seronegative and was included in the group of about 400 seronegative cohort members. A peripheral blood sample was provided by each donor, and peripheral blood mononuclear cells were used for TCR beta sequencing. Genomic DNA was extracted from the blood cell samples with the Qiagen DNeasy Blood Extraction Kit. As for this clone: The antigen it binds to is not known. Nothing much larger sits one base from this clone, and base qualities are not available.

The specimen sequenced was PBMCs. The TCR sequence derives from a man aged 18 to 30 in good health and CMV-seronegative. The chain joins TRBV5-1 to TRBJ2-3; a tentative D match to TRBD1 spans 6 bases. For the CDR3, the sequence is CASSLPKTGIQTDTQYF. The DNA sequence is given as TGCGCCAGCAGCTTACCGAAAACAGGGATTCAGACAGATACGCAGTATTTT.